This T cell receptor beta chain was sequenced in a study of shared T cell receptors in the human thymus. This clone was seen a few times. Assay: immunoSEQ multiplex PCR; the TCRdb copy retains only in-frame clones and omits some. Of hundreds of thousands of clones listed, around 85% are singletons. V lost 2 bases and J lost 1; bases outside the gene matches: 20. Germline V gene data show CDR1 as MRHNA and CDR2 as SNTAGT. CDR3 length equals 22 residues. This same sample was also part of a study on human thymus T cells.

The receptor was derived from a girl less than two years old with a congenital heart defect. Sequenced input: thymocytes. The V gene is TRBV6-4, the J gene TRBJ2-6, with TRBD1 identical over 7 bases. The CDR3 nucleotides read TGTGCCAGCAGTGACCGATTAGGGGACAGCGAACCCTCGACTTCTGGGGCCAACGTCCTGACTTTC. Its translation is CASSDRLGDSEPSTSGANVLTF.